This T cell receptor beta chain was profiled in a study of control samples from healthy donors and cancer patients. Clones were sequenced by immunoSEQ multiplex PCR, and TCRdb holds only the in-frame ones, with some missing. The sample holds 150,000 to 200,000 clones; about 93% are singletons and the top ten take 0.55% to 0.7%. The source of this sequence is a woman in her thirties in good health. The source material was blood.

The CDR3, as DNA: TGTGCCACCAGTGACAACCCGGGACTTCACACAGATACGCAGTATTTT. Its protein is CATSDNPGLHTDTQYF. The chain couples TRBV24-1 to TRBJ2-3; D may be TRBD2 (6 bases). Germline values: CDR1 KGHDR, CDR2 SFDVKD. With 4 bases removed from V and 2 bases from J, the gap between germline ends came to 15 bases. This CDR3 has 16 residues.